A selection of T cell receptor beta chains follows, all from one sample in a study of T-cell reconstitution after alpha-beta-depleted transplantation in children. From the PCR reads, TCRdb called clonotypes with MiXCR, one entry per CDR3 protein. The sample lists some 500,000 distinct CDR3 sequences, 18% occurring once. Sequences were derived from PBMCs from the stem cell graft donor, sampled from the stem cell graft. These receptors originate from a human donor who donated a stem cell graft to a child with acute lymphoblastic leukemia. Each CDR3 is given with its conserved first and last residue. The order of the fields is CDR3 DNA, CDR3 protein, V gene, D gene, J gene, clone size. The D gene is left open where the match is weak. Some rows mark clone size as missing; the rest say once, few, many or name a class of expanded clone.

CDR3 DNA: TGTGCCAGCAGTTTTGAGTCGGGGGCCCAGCATTTT
CDR3 protein: CASSFESGAQHF
V gene: TRBV12-3/TRBV12-4
D gene: -
J gene: TRBJ1-5
clone size: -

CDR3 DNA: TGTGCCAGCATCGATGGCAGGGGAACTGAAGCTTTCTTT
CDR3 protein: CASIDGRGTEAFF
V gene: TRBV12-3/TRBV12-4
D gene: -
J gene: TRBJ1-1
clone size: -

CDR3 DNA: TGCAGTGCTAGGGGGGGCTTAGGACAGGGGACTGAAGCTTTCTTT
CDR3 protein: CSARGGLGQGTEAFF
V gene: TRBV20-1
D gene: TRBD1
J gene: TRBJ1-1
clone size: -

CDR3 DNA: TGTGCCAGCAGCTTAATCACAGGGGGCTTTTTGAACACCATATATTTT
CDR3 protein: CASSLITGGFLNTIYF
V gene: TRBV7-9
D gene: TRBD1
J gene: TRBJ1-3
clone size: few

CDR3 DNA: TGTGCCAGCAGCTTAGGGGGGGGCTTTAACTACGAGCAGTACTTC
CDR3 protein: CASSLGGGFNYEQYF
V gene: TRBV7-6
D gene: -
J gene: TRBJ2-7
clone size: few

CDR3 DNA: TGTGCCAGCAGCCCCCAGACAGGGTTGAACACTGAAGCTTTCTTT
CDR3 protein: CASSPQTGLNTEAFF
V gene: TRBV13
D gene: TRBD1
J gene: TRBJ1-1
clone size: few

CDR3 DNA: TGCGCCAGCAGGGCCGCTAATGAAAAACTGTTTTTT
CDR3 protein: CASRAANEKLFF
V gene: TRBV5-1
D gene: -
J gene: TRBJ1-4
clone size: -

CDR3 DNA: TGTGCCAGCAGCTTAGCGTCCTTAACCTACAATGAGCAGTTCTTC
CDR3 protein: CASSLASLTYNEQFF
V gene: TRBV11-2
D gene: -
J gene: TRBJ2-1
clone size: -

CDR3 DNA: TGTGCCAGCAGTTATTACGCCTACGAGCAGTACTTC
CDR3 protein: CASSYYAYEQYF
V gene: TRBV6-2/TRBV6-3
D gene: -
J gene: TRBJ2-7
clone size: few

CDR3 DNA: TGTGCCACCAGTGGGACGGCGTACAATGAGCAGTTCTTC
CDR3 protein: CATSGTAYNEQFF
V gene: TRBV24-1
D gene: -
J gene: TRBJ2-1
clone size: -

CDR3 DNA: TGCAGCGTTGAAGGACCTGGGACAGGACCTTACGAGCAGTACTTC
CDR3 protein: CSVEGPGTGPYEQYF
V gene: TRBV29-1
D gene: TRBD1
J gene: TRBJ2-7
clone size: few

CDR3 DNA: TGTGCCAGCAGCTTAGTTAGGGAGCAAGAGACCCAGTACTTC
CDR3 protein: CASSLVREQETQYF
V gene: TRBV7-9
D gene: -
J gene: TRBJ2-5
clone size: few

CDR3 DNA: TGCGCCAGCAGCTTGGACGGTGTGTTCCGGAACACCATATATTTT
CDR3 protein: CASSLDGVFRNTIYF
V gene: TRBV5-1
D gene: -
J gene: TRBJ1-3
clone size: few

CDR3 DNA: TGCAGCGTTGAGGTTGCAGACCGACAGGGGTTGAACGAGCAGTACTTC
CDR3 protein: CSVEVADRQGLNEQYF
V gene: TRBV29-1
D gene: TRBD1
J gene: TRBJ2-7
clone size: -

CDR3 DNA: TGCAGCGCCCTAGGGGGGACCAAAAACATTCAGTACTTC
CDR3 protein: CSALGGTKNIQYF
V gene: TRBV29-1
D gene: -
J gene: TRBJ2-4
clone size: -

CDR3 DNA: TGCAGCGCCCCTAAAAGCAATGAGCAGTTCTTC
CDR3 protein: CSAPKSNEQFF
V gene: TRBV29-1
D gene: -
J gene: TRBJ2-1
clone size: few

CDR3 DNA: TGTGCCAGCAGCGTCCTGGGGGACGAGCAGTACTTC
CDR3 protein: CASSVLGDEQYF
V gene: TRBV9
D gene: -
J gene: TRBJ2-7
clone size: many

CDR3 DNA: TGTGCTAGTGGTTTGGTAGAGGGGAGCGGCTTCTACAATGAGCAGTTCTTC
CDR3 protein: CASGLVEGSGFYNEQFF
V gene: TRBV12-5
D gene: -
J gene: TRBJ2-1
clone size: few

CDR3 DNA: TGTGCCAGCAGTTACAGGGGTAGCAATCAGCCCCAGCATTTT
CDR3 protein: CASSYRGSNQPQHF
V gene: TRBV5-6
D gene: TRBD1
J gene: TRBJ1-5
clone size: many

CDR3 DNA: TGTGCCAGCAGTGATAAAGCGGCGGGCTCCTACAATGAGCAGTTCTTC
CDR3 protein: CASSDKAAGSYNEQFF
V gene: TRBV9
D gene: -
J gene: TRBJ2-1
clone size: -

CDR3 DNA: TGTGCCAGCAGTTTATCGACCGCCAGTTACACCGGGGAGCTGTTTTTT
CDR3 protein: CASSLSTASYTGELFF
V gene: TRBV27
D gene: -
J gene: TRBJ2-2
clone size: few

CDR3 DNA: TGTGCCAGCAGTTATGGGGCTCCCCTGGGCGAGCAGTACTTC
CDR3 protein: CASSYGAPLGEQYF
V gene: TRBV27
D gene: -
J gene: TRBJ2-7
clone size: -

CDR3 DNA: TGCAGTGTCGGGACAGGGGGTTACGAGCAGTACTTC
CDR3 protein: CSVGTGGYEQYF
V gene: TRBV20-1
D gene: TRBD1
J gene: TRBJ2-7
clone size: -

CDR3 DNA: TGCGCCAGCAGCTTGTCCGACAGGAGGAATCAGCCCCAGCATTTT
CDR3 protein: CASSLSDRRNQPQHF
V gene: TRBV5-1
D gene: -
J gene: TRBJ1-5
clone size: many

CDR3 DNA: TGTGCCAGCAGGGGACTAGAGCACTACGAGCAGTACTTC
CDR3 protein: CASRGLEHYEQYF
V gene: TRBV27
D gene: TRBD2
J gene: TRBJ2-7
clone size: -

CDR3 DNA: TGCGCCAGCAGTGAGTGGGCCGGGGAGCTGTTTTTT
CDR3 protein: CASSEWAGELFF
V gene: TRBV10-1
D gene: -
J gene: TRBJ2-2
clone size: few

CDR3 DNA: TGCAGCGTTATCCGGCAGGGGCCGTACAATGAGCAGTTCTTC
CDR3 protein: CSVIRQGPYNEQFF
V gene: TRBV29-1
D gene: -
J gene: TRBJ2-1
clone size: few

CDR3 DNA: TGTGCCAGCGCCCTGTACAGGGGTGATAGCAATCAGCCCCAGCATTTT
CDR3 protein: CASALYRGDSNQPQHF
V gene: TRBV2
D gene: TRBD1
J gene: TRBJ1-5
clone size: few

CDR3 DNA: TGTGCCAGCAGCTTAGCGGCCACCGGCGAGCAGTACTTC
CDR3 protein: CASSLAATGEQYF
V gene: TRBV7-6
D gene: -
J gene: TRBJ2-7
clone size: -

CDR3 DNA: TGTGCCAGCAGCCCATCGGCGAGCGACCAAGAGACCCAGTACTTC
CDR3 protein: CASSPSASDQETQYF
V gene: TRBV27
D gene: -
J gene: TRBJ2-5
clone size: few

CDR3 DNA: TGCGCCAGCAGGGAAGCCATGCGGGTTTGGGAGACCCAGTACTTC
CDR3 protein: CASREAMRVWETQYF
V gene: TRBV23-1
D gene: -
J gene: TRBJ2-5
clone size: few

CDR3 DNA: TGTGCCAGCAGCTTATCGGTTACTCTGAATGAGCAGTTCTTC
CDR3 protein: CASSLSVTLNEQFF
V gene: TRBV7-9
D gene: -
J gene: TRBJ2-1
clone size: few

CDR3 DNA: TGTGCCAGCAGCTTATACGGGACAGGGGATAAAGAGACCCAGTACTTC
CDR3 protein: CASSLYGTGDKETQYF
V gene: TRBV7-9
D gene: TRBD1
J gene: TRBJ2-5
clone size: -

CDR3 DNA: TGCAGTGCTAGAGATAGCAGGGAGATGGGATACTATGGCTACACCTTC
CDR3 protein: CSARDSREMGYYGYTF
V gene: TRBV20-1
D gene: -
J gene: TRBJ1-2
clone size: few

CDR3 DNA: TGTGCCAGCCGCGAAGGACAGATTCCGGAAAAACTGTTTTTT
CDR3 protein: CASREGQIPEKLFF
V gene: TRBV12-3/TRBV12-4
D gene: -
J gene: TRBJ1-4
clone size: many

CDR3 DNA: TGTGCCAGCAGTTTCGATTTCGGACAAAACACAGATACGCAGTATTTT
CDR3 protein: CASSFDFGQNTDTQYF
V gene: TRBV27
D gene: -
J gene: TRBJ2-3
clone size: few

CDR3 DNA: TGTGCCATCAGTTCGTCCAGGGTTGATACGTCCTACGAGCAGTACTTC
CDR3 protein: CAISSSRVDTSYEQYF
V gene: TRBV10-3
D gene: -
J gene: TRBJ2-7
clone size: few

CDR3 DNA: TGTGCCAGCAGCGTAGCCCCCGGGACGGGAGGACTCTCCTACGAGCAGTACTTC
CDR3 protein: CASSVAPGTGGLSYEQYF
V gene: TRBV9
D gene: TRBD2
J gene: TRBJ2-7
clone size: -

CDR3 DNA: TGCGCCAGCAGTGAGGGGGGAGCGGGAGCGGCGAATGAGCAGTTCTTC
CDR3 protein: CASSEGGAGAANEQFF
V gene: TRBV10-2
D gene: TRBD2
J gene: TRBJ2-1
clone size: -